The source of this T cell receptor (beta chain) is a study of T cells in localized non-small cell lung cancer. Generated by immunoSEQ multiplex PCR, the TCRdb table keeps only in-frame clones and is missing some. The sample lists about 34,000 clones; roughly 93% were seen once. Findings and limits, study-wide: Measurement of T cell clonality placed uninvolved adjacent lung highest, above the level in tumor. Only one tumor region went through sequencing, so heterogeneity may still be there.

About this clone: Its antigen is not identified.

Germline V CDR1 and CDR2: SEHNR, FQNEAQ (reference sequence). Trimming took 5 bases from V and 0 from J, leaving 9 bases between them. The CDR3 extends over 14 amino acids. The sequencing used peripheral blood, collected before any cancer treatment. The clonotype was recovered from a female donor of 60 years or more with stage I lung adenocarcinoma. The chain has TRBV7-9 and TRBJ2-3, with unresolved D. The CDR3 is CASSPGQSTDTQYF. The CDR3, as DNA: TGTGCCAGCAGCCCGGGTCAGAGCACAGATACGCAGTATTTT.